This TCR beta chain was obtained from a study of blood T cell repertoires in COVID-19. About the study: Samples representing acute and convalescent COVID-19 were sourced from the United States, Italy and Spain.

Study processing details: Amplifying reference gene primers gave estimates of nucleated cell counts. Generated by immunoSEQ multiplex PCR, the TCRdb table keeps only in-frame clones and is missing some. That table gives V, J and clone size, and the DNA gave D and trimming. The sample shows approximately 400,000 clones, approximately 88% of them seen only once. V lost 1 base and J lost 4, with 5 bases in between. Per germline, CDR1 GTSNPN and CDR2 SVGIG (reference sequence). The CDR3 consists of 12 residues. The chain has TRBV30 and TRBJ1-5; D is unclear. The sequence came from a man between 35 and 55 years old with acute or convalescent COVID-19. Input material: peripheral blood. This CDR3 is CAWSDANQPQHF. The CDR3, as DNA: TGTGCCTGGAGTGATGCGAATCAGCCCCAGCATTTT.